These T cell receptor beta chains were read from a single sample in a study of T cells in localized non-small cell lung cancer. TCRdb's copy holds only in-frame clones and misses some; the assay was immunoSEQ multiplex PCR. The table records under 45,000 clones, around 83% of them present only once. This specimen was PBMCs, taken before any cancer treatment. Receptor source: a man between 40 and 70 years old with stage II lung adenocarcinoma. Each CDR3 is given with its conserved first and last residue. Each record gives: V gene, D gene, clone size, J gene, CDR3 DNA, CDR3 protein. The D gene is left open where the match is weak. Not all rows give a size; the values are once, few, many and, for expanded clones, a class.

>TRBV7-2|NA|NA|TRBJ2-4
TGTGCCAGCAGCTCACAACAGGGTTTTCAAAACATTCAGTACTTC
CASSSQQGFQNIQYF
>TRBV5-8|NA|NA|TRBJ2-7
TGTGCCAGCAGCTTGACGGTAGGGCAGTACTTC
CASSLTVGQYF
>TRBV5-1|NA|few|TRBJ2-2
TGCGCCAGCAGCTTGGGAGGGAACACCGGGGAGCTGTTTTTT
CASSLGGNTGELFF
>TRBV30|TRBD1|NA|TRBJ2-3
TGTGCCTGGAGTGAGGCCGGTACAGGGGCGACAGATACGCAGTATTTT
CAWSEAGTGATDTQYF
>TRBV27|TRBD2|NA|TRBJ2-3
TGTGCCAGCAGTCTGGGACTAGCGACAGATACGCAGTATTTT
CASSLGLATDTQYF
>TRBV6-1|NA|once|TRBJ1-1
TGTGCCAGCAGTGAGGGGGCAGTAGACACTGAAGCTTTCTTT
CASSEGAVDTEAFF
>TRBV5-1|NA|once|TRBJ2-5
TGCGCCAGCCGCGCCCTGGGGACCCAGTACTTC
CASRALGTQYF
>TRBV9|NA|NA|TRBJ1-4
TGTGCCAGCAGCGCCCGGAAGGCTGGAGAAAAACTGTTTTTT
CASSARKAGEKLFF
>TRBV6-5|NA|NA|TRBJ2-1
TGTGCCAGCAGTTATCTAGAGGGGCAGTTCTTC
CASSYLEGQFF
>TRBV5-1|NA|NA|TRBJ2-7
TGCGCCAGCATTAGGGGTGGTCCAAACCGGTACGAGCAGTACTTC
CASIRGGPNRYEQYF
>TRBV7-2|NA|NA|TRBJ1-4
TGTGCCAGCAGCTTAAACCAGAATGAAAAACTGTTTTTT
CASSLNQNEKLFF
>TRBV19|NA|NA|TRBJ1-2
TGTGCCAGTAGAGTGGACAGCTACAACTATGGCTACACCTTC
CASRVDSYNYGYTF